The text below deals with one TCR beta chain. Its antigen is unknown. There were TCR beta CDR3 regions amplified from RNA transcripts. HTBI primers were the set used in a first-round RT-PCR of the TCR CDR3. TCRdb reprocessed the multiplex PCR reads with MiXCR, giving one entry per CDR3 protein. Seen here are approximately 600,000 distinct CDR3 sequences, around 14% observed once, and the top ten hold approximately 6.4%. This specimen belongs to a study of T cells in Graves' hyperthyroidism and ophthalmopathy. Overall study: Peripheral blood was drawn at first diagnosis, prior to all treatment. Study-wide findings and caveats: Ophthalmopathy stood apart from stable hyperthyroidism in a 13 V-J model. Researchers found most expanded thyroid clonotypes above 0.001 in blood as well.

From germline, CDR1 is LNHDA and CDR2 SQIVND (reference sequence). The CDR3 is 14 residues long. The V and J ends lost 7 bases and 0 bases, in that order; junction bases with no gene match: 5. J is TRBJ2-7 and V is TRBV19, with 8 positions matching TRBD2. Sequenced sample: blood. The sequence derives from a woman aged 18-29 years with Graves' ophthalmopathy. Here the CDR3 DNA reads TGTGCCAGTACCCCCGGGGGGGGCTCCTACGAGCAGTACTTC. It yields the protein CASTPGGGSYEQYF. Complete variable domain (other parts from reference TRBV19 and TRBJ2-7): DGGITQSPKYLFRKEGQNVTLSCEQNLNHDAMYWYRQDPGQGLRLIYYSQIVNDFQKGDIAEGYSVSREKKESFPLTVTSAQKNPTAFYLCASTPGGGSYEQYFGPGTRLTVT.